This TCR beta chain was found in a study of sequential checkpoint blockade in melanoma. Turning to the study itself: After both sequences, patients received maintenance nivolumab.

Germline V gene lookup returns CDR1 MDHEN and CDR2 SYDVKM. Trimming removed 7 bases from V and 6 bases from J; junction bases left unmatched: 9. The CDR3 sequence is 14 residues long. Documented treatment: randomized to nivolumab then ipilimumab (arm A) or the reverse (arm B). DNA-damaging chemotherapy had not been given to any patient beforehand. PBMC sorting kept live CD3+CD8+ cells without CD19 or CD56. TCRdb keeps only in-frame clones here, not all; method: immunoSEQ multiplex PCR. The sample yields 25,000 to 35,000 clones, about 83% seen once. The source of this sequence is a human donor with melanoma. The chain couples TRBV28 to TRBJ1-5, with TRBD1 matching 7 bases. The sample in question was CD8+ T cells sorted from blood (inferred from file names), obtained from a patient given nivolumab and ipilimumab in sequence. This chain's CDR3 is CASNVRGLGQPQHF. Here the CDR3 DNA reads TGTGCCAGCAACGTTAGGGGGCTGGGTCAGCCCCAGCATTTT.